The clone carrying this T cell receptor (beta chain) occurred a few times. Its antigen remains unidentified. Primers included in the PCR were 60 Vbeta and 13 Jbeta primers. Here immunoSEQ multiplex PCR was the method, and the copy in TCRdb shows in-frame clones only, minus some. The data contain hundreds of thousands of clones, about four fifths of them singletons. The sample belongs to a study of cytomegalovirus exposure and HLA in healthy donors. Study findings and constraints: In vitro assays verified that three CMV-associated chains recognized CMV antigens specifically. Earlier analysis yielded a pattern in which most TCR beta V segments were productive about 87% or about 30% of the time. The study listed roughly 160 cytomegalovirus-associated TCR beta chains. Presence/absence analyses rested on an assumption that sequencing depth was roughly uniform across donors.

The CDR3 sequence is 11 residues long. Trimming took off 5 bases at V and 3 bases at J, with 4 bases between the two ends. The germline V gene encodes CDR1 SEHNR and CDR2 FQNEAQ (reference sequence). The V call is TRBV7-9, the J call TRBJ2-5, with D hard to call. The clonotype was recovered from a man younger than 40 in good health and CMV-seronegative. The sample consisted of PBMCs. The CDR3 DNA reads TGTGCCAGCAGCCAGAAAGAGACCCAGTACTTC. This gives the protein CASSQKETQYF.